This TCR beta chain was captured by sequencing in a study of glioma-infiltrating T cells. TCR alpha and beta CDR3 regions were amplified from RNA using iRepertoire nested multiplex PCR. Each CDR3 protein is one row after TCRdb ran MiXCR on the multiplex PCR reads. Of some 120,000 distinct CDR3 sequences listed, about 23% are singletons. Trimming removed 1 base from V and 7 bases from J, with 10 bases in between. The CDR3 has 13 amino acids. Germline V gene sequence: CDR1 MGHRA, CDR2 YSYEKL. This clonotype was seen ten or more times. Its specificity is not known. The study, taken as a whole, reports: Tissue-blood divergence was below expectation in non-neoplastic patients, above in gliomas.

Sequenced material: glioma tissue, nonneoplastic brain tissue, or PBMCs (not recorded which). This clonotype was sampled from a human donor with low-grade glioma or glioblastoma, undergoing nonglioma brain surgery, or in good health (not recorded which). The chain joins TRBV4-1 to TRBJ2-5; D unresolved. The CDR3 loop reads CASSQVGPGTQYF. In nucleotides, the CDR3 is TGCGCCAGCAGCCAAGTCGGCCCAGGGACCCAGTACTTC.